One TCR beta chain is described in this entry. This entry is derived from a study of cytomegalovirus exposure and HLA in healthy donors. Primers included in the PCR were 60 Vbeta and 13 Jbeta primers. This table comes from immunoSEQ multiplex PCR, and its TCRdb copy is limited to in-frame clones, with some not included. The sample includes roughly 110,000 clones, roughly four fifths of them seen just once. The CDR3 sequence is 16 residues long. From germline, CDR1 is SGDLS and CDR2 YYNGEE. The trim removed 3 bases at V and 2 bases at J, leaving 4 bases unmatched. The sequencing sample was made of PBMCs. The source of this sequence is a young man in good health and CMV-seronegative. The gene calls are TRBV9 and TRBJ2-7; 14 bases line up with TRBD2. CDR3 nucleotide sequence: TGTGCCAGCAGCGCGGGGGGACTAGCGGGGGCCTACGAGCAGTACTTC. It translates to CASSAGGLAGAYEQYF.